The following is a TCR beta chain sequence with its context. The antigen it binds to is not known. Within one base of it there is no much larger clone, and no base qualities were kept. The sample originates from a study of identical twins (TCRdb year 2016). In the study overall: TCR alpha and beta repertoires from monozygotic twins, unrelated adults of various ages and cord blood were deep-sequenced to test whether fetal clonotypes persist. To rule out contamination, the twin experiments were replicated at different times with different library preparation protocols. Points the paper makes about the study in general: Zero-insertion analyses could be partly confounded by invariant T cells such as MAIT and iNKT, although diverse VJ usage argued against such confounding for most clonotypes. Abundant cord blood beta clonotypes had fewer insertions, young adult naive repertoires showed a similar but weaker trend, and memory repertoires showed no such trend. In monozygotic twins, out-of-frame TCR alpha sharing was systematically underestimated by recombination models, although the models agreed with sharing between unrelated individuals. The excess sharing between twins in beta out-of-frame sequences was weaker because fewer shared sequences reduced the signal-to-noise ratio. Conclusions relied on cross-sectional statistical analysis, since the same donors could not be followed over many years. Compared with coincidental sharing between unrelated individuals, out-of-frame TCR alpha sequences shared between twins showed an excess of sequences with low generation probability.

Only healthy Caucasian donors were included. The twin cohort comprised three pairs of female monozygotic twins, all aged about 18 to 30 years. Positive isolation kits from Invitrogen were used to isolate CD4+ and CD8+ T cell populations. CDR1 LNHNV and CDR2 YYDKDF are derived from the germline V gene (reference sequence). V is cut back by 8 bases and J by 5 bases, with 5 bases in the junction unmatched. The CDR3 sequence holds 12 residues, the cysteine and phenylalanine included. This entry keeps only the CDR3 DNA: 36 bases, framed from base 1. The library was produced with 5' RACE. Sequencing instrument: Illumina HiSeq 2000. A universal primer binding site was added through template switching, and the final cDNA carried a unique molecular identifier so that TCR cDNA molecules could be counted accurately. Specific primers in the conserved constant-segment region were used to synthesize first-strand cDNA for TCR alpha and beta chains. To control for contamination, each cDNA library was double barcoded with a SMART-Mk sample barcode plus Illumina barcodes. Two successive PCR steps introduced TruSeq adapter sequences along with Illumina sample barcodes. The Illumina HiSeq platform was used with custom primers to sequence TCR alpha and beta cDNA libraries. On the study's bioinformatics: MiGEC was used to process raw reads and extract unique molecular identifiers, and MiXCR was used to find CDR3 positions. Recombination models were inferred per individual with the repgenHMM and IGoR tools using an EM algorithm. The analysis of shared clonotypes was done with the tcR package in R, with sharing normalized by the product of cloneset sizes. Out-of-frame nonproductive sequences were analyzed to study raw recombination free of thymic and clonal selection effects. TCRdb reran the public reads through fastp at Q25 and MiXCR, keeping productive beta chains. A single entry per CDR3 protein holds the most common genes and DNA from its merged rows. TCRdb's processing, not the authors' own work, is the source of the V and J calls. The sample table holds approximately 190,000 distinct CDR3 sequences, of which roughly 15% were seen once. The ten largest make up 35% to 45% of the sample.

These data are also associated with another study on T cells expressing NK-cell markers. According to the second study: Three sorted T-cell subsets (CD3+CD56+NKG2C+, CD3+CD56+NKG2C- and CD3+CD56-NKG2C+) from under ten donors had their TCR beta-chain repertoires profiled. Of the eight sequenced donors, seven were found to be HCMV-seropositive and one was found to be HCMV-seronegative. To restrict sorting to alphabetaTCR-expressing T cells, an anti-gammadeltaTCR antibody was added in several experiments. For several donors, the dominant CD3+CD56+NKG2C+ clonotypes were among the top 10 CD8+ clonotypes and accounted for about 1.0-8% of CD8+ T cells. Those dominant clonotypes were again the most abundant among CD3+CD56-NKG2C+ cells in four donors, at roughly 25-60.1%. It remained unclear whether the expanded NKG2C-expressing T cell clones were specific for HCMV antigens. The eight sequenced donors were randomly selected healthy volunteers, three men and five women. HCMV serostatus was determined by detecting HCMV-specific IgG in serum with a commercial ELISA kit. Reads were demultiplexed and grouped by UMI with MIGEC, and clonotypes were assembled and quantified with MiTCR. Only TCR cDNA sequences supported by at least two reads were kept to exclude erroneous sequences. Downstream repertoire analysis used the tcR package, and clonotypes were matched across fractions by CDR3 nucleotide sequence plus V segment. Antigen specificity was annotated against VDJdb with VDJmatch, allowing one amino acid substitution in CDR3.

The source is a woman in her late teens or twenties in good health. The source material was CD8+ T cells sorted from blood. The sequence is built from TRBV15 and TRBJ2-5, with 7 bases matching TRBD2. The CDR3 here reads CATGAGVETQYF. The DNA is as follows: TGTGCCACCGGCGCGGGGGTGGAGACCCAGTACTTC.